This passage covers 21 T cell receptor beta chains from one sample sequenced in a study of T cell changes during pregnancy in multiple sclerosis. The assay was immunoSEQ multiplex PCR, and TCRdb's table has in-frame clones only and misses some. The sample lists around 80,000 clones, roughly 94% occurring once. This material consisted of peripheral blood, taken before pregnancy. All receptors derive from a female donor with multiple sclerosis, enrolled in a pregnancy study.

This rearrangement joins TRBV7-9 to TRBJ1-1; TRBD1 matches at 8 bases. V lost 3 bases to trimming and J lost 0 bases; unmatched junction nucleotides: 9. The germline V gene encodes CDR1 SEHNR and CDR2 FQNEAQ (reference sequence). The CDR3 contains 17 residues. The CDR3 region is CASSFRGQGRLNTEAFF. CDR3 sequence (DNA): TGTGCCAGCAGCTTTCGTGGACAGGGAAGGCTGAACACTGAAGCTTTCTTT.

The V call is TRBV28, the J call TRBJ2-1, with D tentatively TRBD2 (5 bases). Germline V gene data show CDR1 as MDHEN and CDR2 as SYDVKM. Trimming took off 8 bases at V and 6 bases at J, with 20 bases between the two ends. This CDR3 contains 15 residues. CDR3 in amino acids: CASCLWGALLNEQFF. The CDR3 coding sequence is TGTGCCAGCTGTCTGTGGGGAGCCCTCCTCAATGAGCAGTTCTTC.

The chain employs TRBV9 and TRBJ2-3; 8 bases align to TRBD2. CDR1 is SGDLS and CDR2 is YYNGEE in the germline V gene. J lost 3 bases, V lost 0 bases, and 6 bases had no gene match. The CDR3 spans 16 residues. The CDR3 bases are TGTGCCAGCAGCGTAGACCCGGGACTAGTAACAGATACGCAGTATTTT. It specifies CASSVDPGLVTDTQYF.

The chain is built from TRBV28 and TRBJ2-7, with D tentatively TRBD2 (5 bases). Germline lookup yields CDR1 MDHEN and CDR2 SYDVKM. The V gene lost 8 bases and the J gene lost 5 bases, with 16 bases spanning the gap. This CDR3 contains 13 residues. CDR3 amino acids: CASLWGRGNEQYF. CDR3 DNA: TGTGCCAGCCTTTGGGGTCGAGGGAACGAGCAGTACTTC. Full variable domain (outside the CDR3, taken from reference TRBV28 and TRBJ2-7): DVKVTQSSRYLVKRTGEKVFLECVQDMDHENMFWYRQDPGLGLRLIYFSYDVKMKEKGDIPEGYSVSREKKERFSLILESASTNQTSMYLCASLWGRGNEQYFGPGTRLTVT.

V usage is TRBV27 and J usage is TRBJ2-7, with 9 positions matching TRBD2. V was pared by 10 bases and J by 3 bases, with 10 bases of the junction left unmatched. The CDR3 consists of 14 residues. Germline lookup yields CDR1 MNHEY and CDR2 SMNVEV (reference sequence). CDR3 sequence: CATSLAGGGYEQYF. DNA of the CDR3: TGTGCCACCTCCTTGGCGGGAGGGGGCTACGAGCAGTACTTC.

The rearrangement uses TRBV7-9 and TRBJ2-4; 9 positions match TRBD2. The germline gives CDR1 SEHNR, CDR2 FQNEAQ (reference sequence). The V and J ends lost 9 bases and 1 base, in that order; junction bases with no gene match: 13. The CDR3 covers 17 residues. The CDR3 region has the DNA TGTGCCAGTCTTTCTTATAGCGGGAGTCCGGCCAAAAACATTCAGTACTTC. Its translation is CASLSYSGSPAKNIQYF.

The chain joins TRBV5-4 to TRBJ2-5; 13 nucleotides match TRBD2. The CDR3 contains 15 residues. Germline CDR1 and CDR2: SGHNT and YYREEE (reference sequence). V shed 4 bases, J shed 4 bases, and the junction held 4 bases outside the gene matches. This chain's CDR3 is CASSGGLAGTETQYF. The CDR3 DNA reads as TGTGCCAGCAGCGGGGGACTAGCGGGAACAGAGACCCAGTACTTC.

The CDR3 loop is CASSLLTGLYEQYF. The CDR3 DNA is TGTGCCAGCAGCTTACTAACGGGACTCTACGAGCAGTACTTC. The chain uses TRBV7-9 and TRBJ2-7; D is possibly TRBD2 (6 bases). V lost 2 bases and J 3 bases, leaving 11 bases between the germline ends. From germline, CDR1 is SEHNR and CDR2 FQNEAQ (reference sequence). The CDR3 covers 14 residues.

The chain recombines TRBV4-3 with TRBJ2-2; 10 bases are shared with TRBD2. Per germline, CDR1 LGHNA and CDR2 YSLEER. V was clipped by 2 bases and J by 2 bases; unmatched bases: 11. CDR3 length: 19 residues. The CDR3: CASSQRPGAGGPNTGELFF. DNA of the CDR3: TGCGCCAGCAGCCAAAGACCAGGAGCGGGAGGGCCTAACACCGGGGAGCTGTTTTTT.

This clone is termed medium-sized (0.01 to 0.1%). The CDR3 DNA sequence: TGTGCCAGCAGTTTGGGACTACCCAAGGATACGCAGTATTTT. This sequence encodes CASSLGLPKDTQYF. The rearrangement uses TRBV27 and TRBJ2-3, with 7 positions matching TRBD2. In germline, CDR1 is MNHEY, CDR2 SMNVEV (reference sequence). This CDR3 has 14 residues. After removal of 3 bases from V and 6 bases from J, the junction contained 6 bases not matched to a gene.

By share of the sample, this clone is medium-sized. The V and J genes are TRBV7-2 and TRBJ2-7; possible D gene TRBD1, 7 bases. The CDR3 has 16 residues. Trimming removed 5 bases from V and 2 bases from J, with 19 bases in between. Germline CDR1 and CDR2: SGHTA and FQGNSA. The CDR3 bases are TGTGCCAGCAGCCCCCCCAGGGGGAGGCCGGCCTACGAGCAGTACTTC. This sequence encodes CASSPPRGRPAYEQYF.

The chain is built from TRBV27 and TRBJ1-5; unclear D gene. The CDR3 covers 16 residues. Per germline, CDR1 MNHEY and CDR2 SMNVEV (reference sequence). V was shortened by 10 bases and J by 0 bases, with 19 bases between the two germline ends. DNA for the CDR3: TGTGCCATCCTTCCCCCTAGTGGGTATAGCAATCAGCCCCAGCATTTT. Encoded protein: CAILPPSGYSNQPQHF.

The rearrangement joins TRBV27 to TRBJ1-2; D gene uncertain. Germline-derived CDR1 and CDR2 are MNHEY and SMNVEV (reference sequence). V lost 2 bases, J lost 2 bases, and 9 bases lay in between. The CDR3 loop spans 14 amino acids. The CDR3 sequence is CASSLLPLNYGYTF. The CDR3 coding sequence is TGTGCCAGCAGTTTACTTCCTTTGAACTATGGCTACACCTTC.

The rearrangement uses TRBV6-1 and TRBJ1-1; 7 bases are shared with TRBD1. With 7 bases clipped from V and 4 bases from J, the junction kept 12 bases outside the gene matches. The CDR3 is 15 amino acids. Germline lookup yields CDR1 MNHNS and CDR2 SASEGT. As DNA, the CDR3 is TGTGCCAGCATCTCCCGACAGGGTAGGGTCACTGAAGCTTTCTTT. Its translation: CASISRQGRVTEAFF.

The CDR3 spells CASSLVGQGNTGELFF. The CDR3 nucleotides are TGTGCCAGCAGCTTAGTGGGACAGGGGAACACCGGGGAGCTGTTTTTT. V is TRBV11-3 and J is TRBJ2-2; TRBD1 matches at 9 bases. The CDR3 has 16 amino acids. Germline-derived CDR1 and CDR2 are SGHNT and YENEEA. V dropped 1 base and J dropped 1; count of bases not matched to a gene: 1.

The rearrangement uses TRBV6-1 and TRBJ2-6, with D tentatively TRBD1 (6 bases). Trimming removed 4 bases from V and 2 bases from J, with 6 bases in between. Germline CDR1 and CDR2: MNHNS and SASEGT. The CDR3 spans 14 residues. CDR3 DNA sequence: TGTGCCAGCAGTGGGACAGCTGGGGCCAACGTCCTGACTTTC. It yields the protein CASSGTAGANVLTF.

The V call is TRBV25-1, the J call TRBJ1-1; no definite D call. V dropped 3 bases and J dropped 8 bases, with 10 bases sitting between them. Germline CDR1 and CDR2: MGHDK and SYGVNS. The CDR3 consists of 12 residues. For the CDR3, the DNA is TGTGCCAGCAGTGAGGTGGGAGGGGAAGCTTTCTTT. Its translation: CASSEVGGEAFF. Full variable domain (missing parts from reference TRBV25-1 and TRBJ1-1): EADIYQTPRYLVIGTGKKITLECSQTMGHDKMYWYQQDPGMELHLIHYSYGVNSTEKGDLSSESTVSRIRTEHFPLTLESARPSHTSQYLCASSEVGGEAFFGQGTRLTVV.

The CDR3 sequence is CASSLPGTSGYNEQFF. The CDR3 nucleotides read TGTGCCAGCAGCTTACCCGGCACTAGCGGGTACAATGAGCAGTTCTTC. The chain combines TRBV7-9 with TRBJ2-1; 9 positions agree with TRBD2. CDR1 SEHNR and CDR2 FQNEAQ come from the germline V gene (reference sequence). V lost 2 bases to trimming and J lost 4 bases; unmatched junction nucleotides: 6. The CDR3 has 16 residues.

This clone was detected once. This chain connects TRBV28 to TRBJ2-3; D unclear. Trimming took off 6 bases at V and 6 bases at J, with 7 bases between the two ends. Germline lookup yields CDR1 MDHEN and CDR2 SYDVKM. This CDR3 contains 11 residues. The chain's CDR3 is CASSPADTQYF. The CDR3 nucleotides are TGTGCCAGCAGCCCTGCGGATACGCAGTATTTT.

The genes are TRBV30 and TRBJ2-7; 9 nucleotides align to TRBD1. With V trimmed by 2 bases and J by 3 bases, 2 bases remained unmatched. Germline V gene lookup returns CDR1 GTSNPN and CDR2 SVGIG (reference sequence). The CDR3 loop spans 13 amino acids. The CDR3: CAWSRQGGYEQYF. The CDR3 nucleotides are TGTGCCTGGAGTCGACAGGGGGGCTACGAGCAGTACTTC. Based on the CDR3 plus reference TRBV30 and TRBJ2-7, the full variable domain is SQTIHQWPATLVQPVGSPLSLECTVEGTSNPNLYWYRQAAGRGLQLLFYSVGIGQISSEVPQNLSASRPQDRQFILSSKKLLLSDSGFYLCAWSRQGGYEQYFGPGTRLTVT.

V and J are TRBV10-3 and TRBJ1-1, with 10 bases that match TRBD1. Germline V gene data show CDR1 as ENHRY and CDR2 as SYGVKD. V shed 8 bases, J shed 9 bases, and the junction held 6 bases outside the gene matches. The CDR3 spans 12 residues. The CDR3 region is CAIQGQGNQAFF. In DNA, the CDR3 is TGTGCCATCCAGGGACAGGGGAATCAAGCTTTCTTT.